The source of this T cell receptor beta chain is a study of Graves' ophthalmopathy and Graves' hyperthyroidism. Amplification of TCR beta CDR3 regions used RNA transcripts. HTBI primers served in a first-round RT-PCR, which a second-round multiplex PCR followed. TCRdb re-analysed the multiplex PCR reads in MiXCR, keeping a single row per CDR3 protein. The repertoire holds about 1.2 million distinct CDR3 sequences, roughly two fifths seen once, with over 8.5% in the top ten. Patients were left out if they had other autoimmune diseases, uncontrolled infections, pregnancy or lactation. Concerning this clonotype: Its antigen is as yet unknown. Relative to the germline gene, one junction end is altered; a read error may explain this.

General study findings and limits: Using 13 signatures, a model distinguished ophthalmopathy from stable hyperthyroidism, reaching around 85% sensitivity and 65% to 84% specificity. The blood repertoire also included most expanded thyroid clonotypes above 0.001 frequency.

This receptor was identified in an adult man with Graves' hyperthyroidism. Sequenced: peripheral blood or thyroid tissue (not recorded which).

The CDR3 DNA follows: TGTGCCAGCAGCGACGCATCTCGACGGGACTCTGGAAACGCCATATATTTT. Amino acids: CASSDASRRDSGNAIYF. The V call is TRBV7-3, the J call TRBJ1-3; a possible D gene is TRBD1 (5 bases). CDR3 size: 17 residues. Per germline, CDR1 SGHTA and CDR2 FQGTGA.